What follows are 7 T cell receptor beta chains derived from one specimen sequenced in a study of blood T cell repertoires in COVID-19. Measured with immunoSEQ multiplex PCR; TCRdb has only the in-frame clones, and not every one. The table includes 200,000 to 250,000 clones, 90% detected once. The specimen sequenced was peripheral blood. The origin of the receptors is a man between 25 and 39 years old with COVID-19, enrolled during active disease.

In this sample, this clone turned up once. The chain employs TRBV25-1 and TRBJ1-2, with TRBD1 matching 10 bases. Unmatched junction bases numbered 5, after V lost 7 bases and J lost 0 bases. CDR1 and CDR2 from the germline V gene are MGHDK and SYGVNS. There are 15 residues in the CDR3. The CDR3, as DNA: TGTGCCAGCAAGACAGGGGGCAAATCTAACTATGGCTACACCTTC. Amino acids: CASKTGGKSNYGYTF.

The rearrangement links TRBV19 to TRBJ1-2; D is unclear. Germline V gene data show CDR1 as LNHDA and CDR2 as SQIVND (reference sequence). Trimming removed 7 bases from V and 2 bases from J, with 8 bases in between. There are 12 residues in the CDR3. DNA for the CDR3: TGTGCCAGTAAGGAGCGGAACTATGGCTACACCTTC. Its translation is CASKERNYGYTF.

The chain combines TRBV6-5 with TRBJ1-2; 7 bases are a match to TRBD1. This CDR3 is built from 16 residues. CDR1 is MNHEY, CDR2 SVGAGI, per germline. J was trimmed by 4 bases and V by 0 bases; bases with no gene match: 8. For the CDR3, the DNA is TGTGCCAGCAGTTACTCGCTGTCCGGGACAGTCTATGGCTACACCTTC. Encoded protein: CASSYSLSGTVYGYTF.

Points on this clone: Given a much more abundant clone one base away, this may be a read error. Other DNA sequences within the sample encode an identical CDR3. This rearrangement joins TRBV9 to TRBJ2-1, with D possibly TRBD2 on 6 matching bases. Germline V CDR1 and CDR2: SGDLS, YYNGEE. This CDR3 is built from 13 residues. The CDR3 bases are TGTGCCAGCAGCCCTTCAACTAGCAATGAGCAATTCTTC. It codes for CASSPSTSNEQFF.

The CDR3 reads CASSYSRTGGYPYGYTF. DNA for the CDR3: TGTGCCAGCAGTTACTCGAGGACAGGGGGCTACCCCTATGGCTACACCTTC. This rearrangement joins TRBV6-2 or TRBV6-3 to TRBJ1-2; TRBD1 aligns across 11 bases. Germline CDR1 and CDR2: MNHEY and SVGEGT. The CDR3 spans 17 residues. V was clipped by 0 bases and J by 4 bases; unmatched bases: 7.

V gene TRBV5-1 combines with J gene TRBJ1-2; tentative D call: TRBD1 (5 bases). The CDR3 loop spans 15 amino acids. The germline gives CDR1 SGHRS, CDR2 YFSETQ. V lost 3 bases and J lost 4, with 16 bases in between. CDR3 sequence (DNA): TGCGCCAGCAGCTCCGCAGGAAGGCAGGGCTATGGCTACACCTTC. Translation gives CASSSAGRQGYGYTF.

The chain recombines TRBV7-2 with TRBJ1-5, with 8 bases fitting TRBD1. In germline, CDR1 is SGHTA, CDR2 FQGNSA. V lost 3 bases, J lost 4 bases, and 2 bases stayed unmatched. The CDR3 totals 14 residues. CDR3 in DNA: TGTGCCAGCAGCTTGCACAGGGGGAATCAGCCCCAGCATTTT. Amino acids: CASSLHRGNQPQHF.